This TCR beta chain was recovered during a study of T cells after somatic rescue of genetic block. The count of this clone is one. The CDR3 has 13 residues. The V end was cut by 0 bases, the J end by 2 bases, with 8 bases between. Germline V gives CDR1 GTSNPN, CDR2 SVGIG (reference sequence). Using immunoSEQ multiplex PCR, the repertoire was profiled, and TCRdb retains in-frame clones only, with some absent. Here the sample spans about 67,000 clones, around 90% being singletons. This sequence was found in a man aged 35-49 years. Sequencing was performed on peripheral blood mononuclear cells (PBMCs). This chain links TRBV30 with TRBJ2-7; D call uncertain. CDR3 DNA sequence: TGTGCCTGGAGTGTAGCCAGGACCTACGAGCAGTACTTC. This encodes CAWSVARTYEQYF.